The count of the clone carrying this T cell receptor beta chain is one. These data are taken from a study of shared clonotypes between healthy human individuals. The V and J ends lost 7 bases and 8 bases respectively, with 23 bases between them. The germline V gene has CDR1 SNHLY and CDR2 FYNNEI. The CDR3 spans 16 residues. Naive CD8 cells lacked CD45RO and underwent positive selection for CCR7, leaving out terminally differentiated effector memory CD45RA+ cells. Study processing details: Sequence data from immunoSEQ were junction-only and lacked quality scores; consequently, filtering differed. The data were produced by immunoSEQ multiplex PCR, yet TCRdb's version contains in-frame clones alone and is incomplete. Clone size and V and J calls were adopted from that table, with D and trimming inferred from the DNA. The sample shows about 680,000 clones, about 91% of them seen only once.

The source is a man aged 25 to 45 in good health. J is TRBJ2-2 and V is TRBV2; D may correspond to TRBD1 or TRBD2 (6 bases each). Material for sequencing was naive CD8+ T cells sorted from blood. The CDR3 nucleotides are TGTGCCAGCACCCCGGGGGACACACTCGGTTTTGGGGAGCTGTTTTTT. Translation: CASTPGDTLGFGELFF.